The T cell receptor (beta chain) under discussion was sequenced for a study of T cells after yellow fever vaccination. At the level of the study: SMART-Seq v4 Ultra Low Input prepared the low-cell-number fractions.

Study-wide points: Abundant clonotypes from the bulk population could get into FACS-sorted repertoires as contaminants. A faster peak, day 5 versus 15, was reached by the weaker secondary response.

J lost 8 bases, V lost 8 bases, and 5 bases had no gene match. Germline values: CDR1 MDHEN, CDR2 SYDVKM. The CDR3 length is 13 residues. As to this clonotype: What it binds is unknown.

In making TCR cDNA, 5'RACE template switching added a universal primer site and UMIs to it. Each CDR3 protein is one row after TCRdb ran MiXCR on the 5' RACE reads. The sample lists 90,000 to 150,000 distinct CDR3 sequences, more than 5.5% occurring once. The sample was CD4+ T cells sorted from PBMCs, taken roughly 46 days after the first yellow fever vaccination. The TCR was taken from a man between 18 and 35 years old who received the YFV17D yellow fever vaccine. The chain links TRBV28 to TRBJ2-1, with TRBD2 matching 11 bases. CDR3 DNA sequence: TGTGCCAGCGGTCCGGGACTAGCGGATGAGCAGTTCTTC. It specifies CASGPGLADEQFF.